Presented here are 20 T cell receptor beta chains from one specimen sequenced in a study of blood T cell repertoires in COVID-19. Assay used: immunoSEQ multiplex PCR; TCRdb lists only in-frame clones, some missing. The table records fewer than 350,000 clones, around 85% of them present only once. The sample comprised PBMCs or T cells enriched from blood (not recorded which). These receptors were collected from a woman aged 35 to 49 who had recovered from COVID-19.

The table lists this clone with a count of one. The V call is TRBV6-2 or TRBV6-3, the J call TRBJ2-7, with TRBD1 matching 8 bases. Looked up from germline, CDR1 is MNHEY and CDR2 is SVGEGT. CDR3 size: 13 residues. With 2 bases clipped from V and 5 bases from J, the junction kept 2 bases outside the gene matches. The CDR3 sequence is CASSYDRGNEQYF. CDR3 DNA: TGTGCCAGCAGTTACGACAGGGGTAACGAGCAGTACTTC.

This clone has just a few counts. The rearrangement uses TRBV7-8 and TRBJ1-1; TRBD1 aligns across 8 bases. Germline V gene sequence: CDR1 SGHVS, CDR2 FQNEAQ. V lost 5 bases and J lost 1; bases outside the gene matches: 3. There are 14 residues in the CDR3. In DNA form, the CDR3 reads TGTGCCAGCAGCCGCGACAGGGGGAACACTGAAGCTTTCTTT. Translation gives CASSRDRGNTEAFF.

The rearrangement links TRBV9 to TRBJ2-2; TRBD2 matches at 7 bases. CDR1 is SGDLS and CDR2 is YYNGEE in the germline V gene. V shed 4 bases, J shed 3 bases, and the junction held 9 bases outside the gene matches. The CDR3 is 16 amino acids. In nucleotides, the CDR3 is TGTGCCAGCAGCCCCTCACTAGCGAGGCACACCGGGGAGCTGTTTTTT. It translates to CASSPSLARHTGELFF. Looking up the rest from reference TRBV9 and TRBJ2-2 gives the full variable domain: DSGVTQTPKHLITATGQRVTLRCSPRSGDLSVYWYQQSLDQGLQFLIQYYNGEERAKGNILERFSAQQFPDLHSELNLSSLELGDSALYFCASSPSLARHTGELFFGEGSRLTVL.

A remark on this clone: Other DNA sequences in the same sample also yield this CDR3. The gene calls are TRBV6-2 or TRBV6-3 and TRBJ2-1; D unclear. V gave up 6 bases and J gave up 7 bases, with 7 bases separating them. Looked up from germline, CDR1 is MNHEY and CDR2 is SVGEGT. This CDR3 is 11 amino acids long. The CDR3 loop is CASSPLNEQFF. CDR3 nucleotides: TGTGCCAGCAGCCCCCTTAATGAGCAGTTCTTC.

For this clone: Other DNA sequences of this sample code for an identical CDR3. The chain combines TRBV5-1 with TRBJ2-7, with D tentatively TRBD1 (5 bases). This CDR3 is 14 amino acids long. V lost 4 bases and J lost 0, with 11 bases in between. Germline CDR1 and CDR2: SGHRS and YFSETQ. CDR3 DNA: TGCGCCAGCAGCCTTGGCGACAGCTCCTACGAGCAGTACTTC. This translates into CASSLGDSSYEQYF.

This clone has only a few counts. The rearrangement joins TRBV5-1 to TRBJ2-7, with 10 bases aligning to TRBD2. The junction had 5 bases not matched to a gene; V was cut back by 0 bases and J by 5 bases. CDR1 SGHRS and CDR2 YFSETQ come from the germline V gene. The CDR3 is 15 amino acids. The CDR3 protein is CASSLGAGGLDEQYF. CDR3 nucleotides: TGCGCCAGCAGCTTGGGAGCGGGAGGGCTCGACGAGCAGTACTTC.

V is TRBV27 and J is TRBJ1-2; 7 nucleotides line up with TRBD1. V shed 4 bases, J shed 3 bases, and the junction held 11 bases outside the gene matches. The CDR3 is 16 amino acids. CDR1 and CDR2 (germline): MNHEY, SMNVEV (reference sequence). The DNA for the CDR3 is TGTGCCAGCAGTTCCTCGTTTTCGGGGACAGACTATGGCTACACCTTC. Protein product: CASSSSFSGTDYGYTF.

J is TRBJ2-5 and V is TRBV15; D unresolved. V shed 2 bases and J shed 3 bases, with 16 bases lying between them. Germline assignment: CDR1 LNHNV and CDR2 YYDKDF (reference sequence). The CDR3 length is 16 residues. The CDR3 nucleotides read TGTGCCACCAGCAGATTGGCCGAGAGTGGAGAAGAGACCCAGTACTTC. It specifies CATSRLAESGEETQYF.

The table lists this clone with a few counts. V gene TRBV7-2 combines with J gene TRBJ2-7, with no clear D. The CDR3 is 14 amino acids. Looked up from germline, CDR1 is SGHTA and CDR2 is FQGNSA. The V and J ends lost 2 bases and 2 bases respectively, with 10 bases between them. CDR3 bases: TGTGCCAGCAGCTTATTACAGCCTACCTACGAGCAGTACTTC. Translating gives CASSLLQPTYEQYF.

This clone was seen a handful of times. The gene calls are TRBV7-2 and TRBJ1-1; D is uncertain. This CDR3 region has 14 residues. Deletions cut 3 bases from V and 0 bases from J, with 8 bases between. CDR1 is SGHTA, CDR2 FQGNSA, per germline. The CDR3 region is CASSLHSMNTEAFF. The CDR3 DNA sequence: TGTGCCAGCAGCTTGCACAGCATGAACACTGAAGCTTTCTTT.

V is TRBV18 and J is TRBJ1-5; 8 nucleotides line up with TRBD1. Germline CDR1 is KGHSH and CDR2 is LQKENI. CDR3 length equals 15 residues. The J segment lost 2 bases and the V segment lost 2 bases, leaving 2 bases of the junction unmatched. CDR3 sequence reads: CASSPGQGGNQPQHF. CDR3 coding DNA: TGTGCCAGCTCACCAGGACAGGGAGGCAATCAGCCCCAGCATTTT.

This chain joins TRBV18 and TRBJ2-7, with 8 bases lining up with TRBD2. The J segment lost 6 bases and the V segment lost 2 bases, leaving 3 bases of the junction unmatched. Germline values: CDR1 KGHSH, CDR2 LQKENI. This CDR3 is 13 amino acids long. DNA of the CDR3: TGTGCCAGCTCACCAGGGAGCGGGAGCGAGCAGTACTTC. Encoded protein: CASSPGSGSEQYF.

This CDR3 is CASSRQGLAGGYEQYF. The CDR3 DNA reads as TGCGCCAGCAGCCGTCAGGGGCTAGCGGGAGGCTACGAGCAGTACTTC. This sequence joins TRBV4-1 and TRBJ2-7; TRBD2 aligns across 11 bases. The CDR3 contains 16 residues. V shed 4 bases and J 3 bases; nucleotides not matched to a gene: 8. Germline CDR1 reads MGHRA; CDR2 reads YSYEKL.

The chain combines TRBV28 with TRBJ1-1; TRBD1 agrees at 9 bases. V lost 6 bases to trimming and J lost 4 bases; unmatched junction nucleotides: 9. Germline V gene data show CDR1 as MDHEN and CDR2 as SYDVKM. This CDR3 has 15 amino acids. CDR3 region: CASSKPGQGGTEAFF. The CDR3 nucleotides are TGTGCCAGCAGCAAACCGGGACAGGGCGGCACTGAAGCTTTCTTT.

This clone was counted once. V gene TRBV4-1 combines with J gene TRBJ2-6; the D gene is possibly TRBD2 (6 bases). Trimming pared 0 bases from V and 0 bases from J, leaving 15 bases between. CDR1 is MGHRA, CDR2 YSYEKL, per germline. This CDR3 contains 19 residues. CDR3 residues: CASSQDVDRGFSGANVLTF. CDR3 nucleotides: TGCGCCAGCAGCCAAGATGTGGATCGGGGGTTCTCTGGGGCCAACGTCCTGACTTTC.

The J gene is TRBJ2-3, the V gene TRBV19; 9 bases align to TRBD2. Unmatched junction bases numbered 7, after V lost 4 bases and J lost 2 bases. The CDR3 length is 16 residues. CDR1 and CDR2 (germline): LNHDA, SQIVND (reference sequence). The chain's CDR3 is CASSTVAGAYTDTQYF. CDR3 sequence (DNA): TGTGCCAGTAGTACAGTAGCGGGAGCGTACACAGATACGCAGTATTTT.

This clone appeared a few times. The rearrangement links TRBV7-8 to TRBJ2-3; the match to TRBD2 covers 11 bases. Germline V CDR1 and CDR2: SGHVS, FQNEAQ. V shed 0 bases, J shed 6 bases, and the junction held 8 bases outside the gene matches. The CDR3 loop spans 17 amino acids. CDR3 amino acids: CASSLAGLAVSADTQYF. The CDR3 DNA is TGTGCCAGCAGCTTAGCGGGACTAGCGGTCTCCGCGGATACGCAGTATTTT.

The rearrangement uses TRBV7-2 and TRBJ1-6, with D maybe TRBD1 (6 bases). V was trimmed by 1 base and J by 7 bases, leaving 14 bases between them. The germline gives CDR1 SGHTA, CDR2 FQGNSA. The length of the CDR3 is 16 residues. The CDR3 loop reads CASSLVPGAANSPLHF. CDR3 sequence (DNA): TGTGCCAGCAGCTTAGTGCCAGGGGCCGCGAATTCACCCCTCCACTTT.

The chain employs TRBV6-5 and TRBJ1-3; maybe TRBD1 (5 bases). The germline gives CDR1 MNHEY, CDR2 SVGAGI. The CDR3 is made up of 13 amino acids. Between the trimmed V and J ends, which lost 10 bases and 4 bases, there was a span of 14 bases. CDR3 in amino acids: CAIREPLGNTIYF. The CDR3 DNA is TGTGCCATCAGGGAGCCTCTAGGAAACACCATATATTTT.

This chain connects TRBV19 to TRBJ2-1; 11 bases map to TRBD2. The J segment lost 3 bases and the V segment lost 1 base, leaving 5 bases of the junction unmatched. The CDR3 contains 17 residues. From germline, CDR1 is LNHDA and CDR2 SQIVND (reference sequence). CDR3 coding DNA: TGTGCCAGTAGTATAGGATACGGGACTAGCGGCTACAATGAGCAGTTCTTC. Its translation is CASSIGYGTSGYNEQFF.